Each of the 24 T cell receptor beta chains below was sequenced from the same sample in a study of T cells in Graves' hyperthyroidism and ophthalmopathy (dated by TCRdb to about 2019). The method behind the library was multiplex PCR. The instrument given in TCRdb is Illumina HiSeq 2000. The TCR beta CDR3 regions were amplified from the RNA transcripts. The TCR CDR3 was subjected to a first round of RT-PCR using the HTBI primer set and the Qiagen OneStep RT-PCR kit. TCRdb reprocessing: public reads trimmed at Q25 with fastp, clones called with MiXCR, in-frame beta chains kept. Every CDR3 protein is listed once, alongside the most common genes and DNA of its rows. The sample table records about 420,000 distinct CDR3 sequences; about 15% of these occur just once. The ten largest make up roughly 8% of the sample. Sequenced sample: blood. These receptors were taken from a woman under 30 with Graves' hyperthyroidism.

V gene TRBV24-1 combines with J gene TRBJ2-3; 10 nucleotides match TRBD1. Germline loops: CDR1 KGHDR, CDR2 SFDVKD. The J segment lost 3 bases and the V segment lost 4 bases, leaving 9 bases of the junction unmatched. The CDR3 runs 17 residues. The CDR3 bases are TGTGCCACCAGTGACAAACCCCGGGACAGGGGTACAGATACGCAGTATTTT. It is translated as CATSDKPRDRGTDTQYF.

This clonotype came up many times. V is TRBV7-8 and J is TRBJ2-7, with 8 bases fitting TRBD1. This CDR3 is built from 16 residues. Germline V gives CDR1 SGHVS, CDR2 FQNEAQ. V trimming: 1 base; J trimming: 6 bases; junction bases outside the gene matches: 11. The DNA for the CDR3 is TGTGCCAGCAGCTTAGTAAGGATTGGAGGACAGGGCGAGCAGTACTTC. Protein sequence: CASSLVRIGGQGEQYF.

This clonotype came up a few times. The rearrangement uses TRBV15 and TRBJ2-3; 16 bases match TRBD2. The V and J ends lost 5 bases and 4 bases, in that order; junction bases with no gene match: 0. Germline V CDR1 and CDR2: LNHNV, YYDKDF (reference sequence). The CDR3 covers 15 residues. CDR3 DNA sequence: TGTGCCACCAGCGGGACTAGCGGGGGGGCAGATACGCAGTATTTT. Its translation: CATSGTSGGADTQYF.

Ten or more counts support this clonotype. The rearrangement links TRBV7-9 to TRBJ2-7; 7 bases are shared with TRBD1. Trimming at V came to 5 bases and at J to 3 bases, leaving 4 bases not matched to a gene. The CDR3 totals 13 residues. Germline assignment: CDR1 SEHNR and CDR2 FQNEAQ (reference sequence). CDR3 DNA sequence: TGTGCCAGCAGCGGACAGGTGATCTACGAGCAGTACTTC. Its translation is CASSGQVIYEQYF.

In this sample, this clonotype turned up a few times. The junction departs from germline at one end; a sequencing error may be responsible. The chain combines TRBV19 with TRBJ1-5; no definite D call. The germline gives CDR1 LNHDA, CDR2 SQIVND (reference sequence). The CDR3 is 14 residues long. The CDR3: CVSSISPSDQPQHF. In nucleotides, the CDR3 is TGTGTCAGTAGTATCTCGCCGAGTGATCAGCCCCAGCATTTT.

This clonotype turned up a few times. The chain's CDR3 is CASTPTGRDYGYTF. The CDR3 DNA reads TGTGCCAGCACCCCGACAGGGAGGGACTATGGCTACACCTTC. The V call is TRBV28, the J call TRBJ1-2; 7 bases match TRBD1. This CDR3 is built from 14 residues. Looked up from germline, CDR1 is MDHEN and CDR2 is SYDVKM. The V segment lost 7 bases and the J segment 3 bases; nucleotides outside the gene matches: 8.

This clonotype showed up many times. The rearrangement joins TRBV2 to TRBJ2-3, with 10 bases lining up with TRBD1. The germline CDR1 and CDR2 sequences are SNHLY and FYNNEI. V was pared by 7 bases and J by 6 bases, with 10 bases of the junction left unmatched. This CDR3 comprises 15 residues. CDR3 coding DNA: TGTGCCAGCATTCGGGGACAGGGGAAAGGGGATACGCAGTATTTT. This gives the protein CASIRGQGKGDTQYF.

In its sample, this clonotype was seen a few times. The chain joins TRBV7-6 to TRBJ2-5; no firm D call. Germline CDR1 reads SGHVS; CDR2 reads FNYEAQ. The V end lost 8 bases, the J end lost 5 bases, and 12 bases lay between the germline ends. The CDR3 length is 12 residues. CDR3: CASGYIRETQYF. The CDR3 region has the DNA TGTGCCAGCGGTTACATCAGGGAGACCCAGTACTTC.

V usage is TRBV4-1 and J usage is TRBJ2-7; maybe TRBD1 (5 bases). This CDR3 region has 14 residues. From germline, CDR1 is MGHRA and CDR2 YSYEKL. Trimming cost V 1 base and J 3 bases, with 10 bases left between them. The CDR3 region is CASSQAETGYEQYF. In DNA, the CDR3 is TGCGCCAGCAGCCAAGCGGAAACAGGCTACGAGCAGTACTTC.

Ten or more counts support this clonotype. V is TRBV28 and J is TRBJ1-5; D remains ambiguous. The CDR3 runs 17 residues. The V gene's germline CDR1 is MDHEN and CDR2 SYDVKM. Trimming left V 3 bases short and J 0 bases short, with 15 bases between. CDR3 DNA sequence: TGTGCCAGCAGTTTCCCACATTACGGCTATAGCAATCAGCCCCAGCATTTT. Translation: CASSFPHYGYSNQPQHF.

This clonotype came up many times. This chain joins TRBV7-6 and TRBJ2-2; D call uncertain. V was trimmed by 7 bases and J by 6 bases, leaving 12 bases between them. Germline V gives CDR1 SGHVS, CDR2 FNYEAQ. CDR3 length: 13 amino acids. The chain's CDR3 is CASNPSGPGELFF. In nucleotides, the CDR3 is TGTGCCAGCAACCCGTCTGGGCCCGGGGAGCTGTTTTTT.

This chain links TRBV6-1 with TRBJ2-1; perhaps TRBD2 as D (5 bases). This CDR3 is 13 amino acids long. Germline V gene data show CDR1 as MNHNS and CDR2 as SASEGT. Trimming stripped 6 bases from V and 0 bases from J, with 6 bases between. The CDR3 region is CASRDFSYNEQFF. CDR3 bases: TGTGCCAGCAGGGACTTCTCCTACAATGAGCAGTTCTTC.

The table lists this clonotype with many counts. The chain has TRBV29-1 and TRBJ2-7; the D is unclear. The germline gives CDR1 SQVTM, CDR2 ANQGSEA. The V end lost 2 bases, the J end lost 4 bases, and 9 bases lay between the germline ends. This CDR3 region has 12 residues. CDR3 nucleotides: TGCAGCGTTGAAAGTGTCCCTTACGAGCAGTACTTC. It codes for CSVESVPYEQYF.

At least ten counts were recorded for this clonotype. This chain uses TRBV2 with TRBJ1-2, with D perhaps TRBD1 (5 bases). The V and J ends lost 3 bases and 0 bases respectively, with 14 bases between them. Per germline, CDR1 SNHLY and CDR2 FYNNEI. The CDR3 covers 16 residues. In nucleotides, the CDR3 is TGTGCCAGCAGTGAGCGGGGGGAACACTCTAACTATGGCTACACCTTC. Its protein is CASSERGEHSNYGYTF.

This clonotype was counted ten times or more. The chain recombines TRBV2 with TRBJ2-7; tentatively, D is TRBD2 (6 bases). Trimming shortened V by 7 bases and J by 0 bases, and 13 bases separated the two germline ends. Germline CDR1 reads SNHLY; CDR2 reads FYNNEI. The CDR3 extends over 14 amino acids. The CDR3 coding sequence is TGTGCCAGCAAAAATAGCGGCCTCTCCTACGAGCAGTACTTC. It codes for CASKNSGLSYEQYF.

This clonotype was counted ten times or more. The J gene is TRBJ2-7, the V gene TRBV12-3 or TRBV12-4; D is ambiguous. The CDR3 is 14 residues long. Trimming pared 5 bases from V and 3 bases from J, leaving 14 bases between. CDR3 sequence reads: CASSDKGWNYEQYF. DNA for the CDR3: TGTGCCAGCAGTGATAAAGGGTGGAACTACGAGCAGTACTTC.

V is TRBV7-3 and J is TRBJ2-2; 8 positions match TRBD1. CDR1 is SGHTA and CDR2 is FQGTGA in the germline V gene. V was clipped by 5 bases and J by 0 bases; unmatched bases: 5. This CDR3 has 16 amino acids. The CDR3 nucleotides read TGTGCCAGCAGCCCGGACAGGGCCCCGAACACCGGGGAGCTGTTTTTT. As protein: CASSPDRAPNTGELFF.

Many counts were recorded for this clonotype. CDR3 bases: TGCGCCAGCAGCCCCTCCACGGGTTCCGATGAGCAGTTCTTC. Translated: CASSPSTGSDEQFF. The gene calls are TRBV4-1 and TRBJ2-1, with unresolved D. Germline values: CDR1 MGHRA, CDR2 YSYEKL. CDR3 length: 14 residues. V was shortened by 4 bases and J by 8 bases, with 15 bases between the two germline ends.

This clonotype was counted only a few times. The chain combines TRBV9 with TRBJ1-3; no clear D gene. The V gene's germline CDR1 is SGDLS and CDR2 YYNGEE. This CDR3 spans 16 amino acids. The V and J ends lost 3 bases and 5 bases respectively, with 18 bases between them. Here the CDR3 reads CASSANADKPRNTIYF. Written as DNA, the CDR3 is TGTGCCAGCAGCGCCAATGCCGACAAGCCACGAAACACCATATATTTT.

This clonotype was counted many times. The gene calls are TRBV7-2 and TRBJ2-5, with D perhaps TRBD2 (6 bases). CDR1 is SGHTA and CDR2 is FQGNSA in the germline V gene. The CDR3 has 14 amino acids. Trimming left V 5 bases short and J 5 bases short, with 15 bases between. The CDR3 loop is CASSPVSGTETQYF. As DNA, the CDR3 is TGTGCCAGCAGCCCCGTTAGCGGAACGGAGACCCAGTACTTC.

In its sample, this clonotype was seen a few times. The V gene is TRBV29-1, the J gene TRBJ1-6, with D possibly being TRBD1 (6 bases). CDR1 is SQVTM and CDR2 is ANQGSEA in the germline V gene. Between the trimmed V and J ends, which lost 3 bases and 7 bases, there was a span of 25 bases. The CDR3 sequence is 18 residues long. The CDR3 DNA sequence: TGCAGCGTTGAGGGACACCGGCCAGCCGTTGGTGCGAATTCACCCCTCCACTTT. It yields the protein CSVEGHRPAVGANSPLHF.

The genes are TRBV19 and TRBJ2-7, with D possibly matching TRBD2 (5 bases). V was clipped by 5 bases and J by 0 bases, with 14 bases between them. The CDR3 sequence is 15 residues long. Germline values: CDR1 LNHDA, CDR2 SQIVND (reference sequence). CDR3 protein: CASSSLDGGSYEQYF. In DNA, the CDR3 is TGTGCCAGTAGTTCACTAGACGGAGGCTCCTACGAGCAGTACTTC.

This clonotype showed up many times. CDR3 bases: TGCGCCAGCAGCTTGGGACTAGCGGGAGGGCCCGTCAACTACGAGCAGTACTTC. It translates to CASSLGLAGGPVNYEQYF. The chain carries TRBV5-1 and TRBJ2-7, with 14 bases lining up with TRBD2. CDR1 SGHRS and CDR2 YFSETQ come from the germline V gene. The J segment lost 3 bases and the V segment lost 0 bases, leaving 8 bases of the junction unmatched. There are 18 residues in the CDR3.

This clonotype was detected only a few times. V gene TRBV5-1 combines with J gene TRBJ2-7; 7 positions match TRBD1. CDR3 length: 14 residues. Germline lookup yields CDR1 SGHRS and CDR2 YFSETQ. V lost 3 bases and J lost 1; bases outside the gene matches: 4. As DNA, the CDR3 is TGCGCCAGCAGCTATGGACAGGTTTCCTACGAGCAGTACTTC. The encoded protein is CASSYGQVSYEQYF.